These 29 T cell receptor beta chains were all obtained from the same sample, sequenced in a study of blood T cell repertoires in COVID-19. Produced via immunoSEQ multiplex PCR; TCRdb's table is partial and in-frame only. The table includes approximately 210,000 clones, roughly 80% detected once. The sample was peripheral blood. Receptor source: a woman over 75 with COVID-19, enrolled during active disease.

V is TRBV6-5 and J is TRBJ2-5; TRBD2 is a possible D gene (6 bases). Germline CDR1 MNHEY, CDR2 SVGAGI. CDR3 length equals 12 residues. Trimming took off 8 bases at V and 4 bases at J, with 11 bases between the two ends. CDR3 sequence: CASGPGVETQYF. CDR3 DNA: TGTGCCAGCGGCCCGGGAGTAGAGACCCAGTACTTC.

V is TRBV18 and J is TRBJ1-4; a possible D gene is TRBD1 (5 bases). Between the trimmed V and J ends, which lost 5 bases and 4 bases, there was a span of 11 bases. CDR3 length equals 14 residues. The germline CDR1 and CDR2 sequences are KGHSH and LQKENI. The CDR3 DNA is TGTGCCAGCTCAGCCAGACAGCTTAATGAAAAACTGTTTTTT. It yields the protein CASSARQLNEKLFF.

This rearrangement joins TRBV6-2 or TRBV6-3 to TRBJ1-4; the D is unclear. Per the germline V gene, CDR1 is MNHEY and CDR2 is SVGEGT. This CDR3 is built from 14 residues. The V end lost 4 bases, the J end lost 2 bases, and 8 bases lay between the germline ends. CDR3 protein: CASSFLQTNEKLFF. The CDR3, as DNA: TGTGCCAGCAGTTTTTTACAGACTAATGAAAAACTGTTTTTT.

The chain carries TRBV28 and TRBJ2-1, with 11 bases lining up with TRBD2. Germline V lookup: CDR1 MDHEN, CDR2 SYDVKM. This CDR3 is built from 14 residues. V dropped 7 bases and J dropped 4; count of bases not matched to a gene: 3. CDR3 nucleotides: TGTGCCAGCAAGGGGACTAGCGGTTACAATGAGCAGTTCTTC. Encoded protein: CASKGTSGYNEQFF.

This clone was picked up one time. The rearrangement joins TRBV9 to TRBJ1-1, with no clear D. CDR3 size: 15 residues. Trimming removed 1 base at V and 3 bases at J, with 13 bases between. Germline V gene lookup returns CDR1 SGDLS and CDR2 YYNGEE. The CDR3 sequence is CASSVSAGRDTEAFF. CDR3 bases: TGTGCCAGCAGCGTAAGCGCCGGGAGAGACACTGAAGCTTTCTTT.

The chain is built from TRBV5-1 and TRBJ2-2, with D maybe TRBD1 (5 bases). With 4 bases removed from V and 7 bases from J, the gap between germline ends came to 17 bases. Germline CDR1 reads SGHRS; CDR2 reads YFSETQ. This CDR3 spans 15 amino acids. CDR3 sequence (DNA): TGCGCCAGCAGCAAACGACAGACCTCGGGCGGGGAGCTGTTTTTT. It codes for CASSKRQTSGGELFF. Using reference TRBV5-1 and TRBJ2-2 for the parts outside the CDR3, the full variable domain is KAGVTQTPRYLIKTRGQQVTLSCSPISGHRSVSWYQQTPGQGLQFLFEYFSETQRNKGNFPGRFSGRQFSNSRSEMNVSTLELGDSALYLCASSKRQTSGGELFFGEGSRLTVL.

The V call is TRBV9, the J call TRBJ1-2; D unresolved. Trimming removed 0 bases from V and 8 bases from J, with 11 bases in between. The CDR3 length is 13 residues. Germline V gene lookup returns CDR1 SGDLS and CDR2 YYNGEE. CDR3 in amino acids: CASSVEAFGGYTF. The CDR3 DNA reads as TGTGCCAGCAGCGTAGAGGCCTTCGGGGGCTACACCTTC.

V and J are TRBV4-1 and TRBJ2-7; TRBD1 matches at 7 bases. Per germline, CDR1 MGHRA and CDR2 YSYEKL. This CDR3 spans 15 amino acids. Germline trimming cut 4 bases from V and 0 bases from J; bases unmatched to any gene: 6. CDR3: CASSRGTADSYEQYF. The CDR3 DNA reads TGCGCCAGCAGCCGAGGGACAGCCGACTCCTACGAGCAGTACTTC.

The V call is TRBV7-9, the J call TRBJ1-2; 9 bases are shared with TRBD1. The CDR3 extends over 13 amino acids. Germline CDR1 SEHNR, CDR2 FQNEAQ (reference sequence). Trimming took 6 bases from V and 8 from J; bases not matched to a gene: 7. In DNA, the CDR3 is TGTGCCAGCAGAAGGGGACAGGGTGAGGGCTACACCTTC. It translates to CASRRGQGEGYTF. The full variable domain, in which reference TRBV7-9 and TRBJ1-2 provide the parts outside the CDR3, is DTGVSQNPRHKITKRGQNVTFRCDPISEHNRLYWYRQTLGQGPEFLTYFQNEAQLEKSRLLSDRFSAERPKGSFSTLEIQRTEQGDSAMYLCASRRGQGEGYTFGSGTRLTVV.

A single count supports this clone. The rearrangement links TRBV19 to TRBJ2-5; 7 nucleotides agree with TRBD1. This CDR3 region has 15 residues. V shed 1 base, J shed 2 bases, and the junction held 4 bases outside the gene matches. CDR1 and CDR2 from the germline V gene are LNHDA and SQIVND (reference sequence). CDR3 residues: CASSIGQTGQETQYF. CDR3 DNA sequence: TGTGCCAGTAGTATAGGCCAGACAGGGCAAGAGACCCAGTACTTC.

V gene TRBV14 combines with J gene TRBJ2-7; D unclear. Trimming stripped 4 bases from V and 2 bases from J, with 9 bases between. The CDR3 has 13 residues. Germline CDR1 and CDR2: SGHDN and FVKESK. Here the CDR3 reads CASSPRPAYEQYF. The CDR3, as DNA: TGTGCCAGCAGCCCCAGGCCCGCCTACGAGCAGTACTTC.

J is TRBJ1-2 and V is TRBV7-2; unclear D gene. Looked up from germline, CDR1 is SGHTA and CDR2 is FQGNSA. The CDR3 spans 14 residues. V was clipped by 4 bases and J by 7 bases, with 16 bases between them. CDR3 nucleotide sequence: TGTGCCAGCAGCTACCCCGGGGTTCTCGCTGGCTACACCTTC. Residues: CASSYPGVLAGYTF.

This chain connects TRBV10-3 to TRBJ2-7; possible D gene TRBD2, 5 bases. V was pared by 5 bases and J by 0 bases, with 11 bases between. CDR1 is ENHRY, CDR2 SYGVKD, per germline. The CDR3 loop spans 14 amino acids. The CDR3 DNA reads TGTGCCATCAGTATAGCGCAGAGCTCCTACGAGCAGTACTTC. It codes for CAISIAQSSYEQYF.

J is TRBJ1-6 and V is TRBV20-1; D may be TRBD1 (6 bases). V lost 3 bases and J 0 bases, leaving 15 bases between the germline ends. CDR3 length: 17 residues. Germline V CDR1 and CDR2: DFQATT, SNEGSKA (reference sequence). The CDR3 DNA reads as TGCAGTGCTAGTTTGCCAGGGGCGAGCTCCTATAATTCACCCCTCCACTTT. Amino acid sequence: CSASLPGASSYNSPLHF.

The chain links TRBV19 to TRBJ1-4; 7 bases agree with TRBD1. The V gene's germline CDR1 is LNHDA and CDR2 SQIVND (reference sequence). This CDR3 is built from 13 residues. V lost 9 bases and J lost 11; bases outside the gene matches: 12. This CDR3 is CASQGTVGVKLFF. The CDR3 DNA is TGTGCCAGCCAGGGGACAGTTGGGGTTAAACTGTTTTTT. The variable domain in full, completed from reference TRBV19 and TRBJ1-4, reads DGGITQSPKYLFRKEGQNVTLSCEQNLNHDAMYWYRQDPGQGLRLIYYSQIVNDFQKGDIAEGYSVSREKKESFPLTVTSAQKNPTAFYLCASQGTVGVKLFFGSGTQLSVL.

The CDR3 spells CASSPLAGTTYEQYF. The CDR3 DNA reads as TGCGCCAGCAGCCCCCTAGCGGGGACGACCTACGAGCAGTACTTC. This chain uses TRBV5-1 with TRBJ2-7, with TRBD2 matching over 9 bases. V was pared by 4 bases and J by 2 bases, with 7 bases of the junction left unmatched. Germline values: CDR1 SGHRS, CDR2 YFSETQ. CDR3 length equals 15 residues.

CDR3 amino acids: CASSQQGSGPQHF. CDR3 bases: TGTGCCAGCAGTCAACAGGGTAGTGGGCCCCAGCATTTT. The chain couples TRBV6-5 to TRBJ1-5; D perhaps matches TRBD1 (6 bases). Germline V CDR1 and CDR2: MNHEY, SVGAGI. This CDR3 region has 13 residues. V dropped 5 bases and J dropped 9 bases, with 14 bases sitting between them.

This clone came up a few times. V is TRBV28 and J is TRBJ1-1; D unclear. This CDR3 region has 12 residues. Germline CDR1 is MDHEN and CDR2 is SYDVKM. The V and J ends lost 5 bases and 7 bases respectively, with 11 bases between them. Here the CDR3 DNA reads TGTGCCAGCAGTCTCGGGGTTTTTGAAGCTTTCTTT. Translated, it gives CASSLGVFEAFF.

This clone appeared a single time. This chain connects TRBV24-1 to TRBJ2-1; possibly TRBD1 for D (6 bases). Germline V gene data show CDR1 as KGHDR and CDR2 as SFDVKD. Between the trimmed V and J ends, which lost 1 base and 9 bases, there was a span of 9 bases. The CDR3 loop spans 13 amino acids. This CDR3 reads CATSDFDRSEQFF. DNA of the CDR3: TGTGCCACCAGTGATTTTGACAGGAGTGAGCAGTTCTTC.

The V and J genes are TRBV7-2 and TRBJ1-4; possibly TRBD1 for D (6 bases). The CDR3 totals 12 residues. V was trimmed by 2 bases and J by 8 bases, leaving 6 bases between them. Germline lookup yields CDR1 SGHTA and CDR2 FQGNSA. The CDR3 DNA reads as TGTGCCAGCAGCTTACAGGGGGAAAAACTGTTTTTT. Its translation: CASSLQGEKLFF.

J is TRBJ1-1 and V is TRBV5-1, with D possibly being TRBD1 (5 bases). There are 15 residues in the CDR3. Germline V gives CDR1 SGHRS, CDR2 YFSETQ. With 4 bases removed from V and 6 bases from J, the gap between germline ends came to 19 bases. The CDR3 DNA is TGCGCCAGCAGCAAAGCCCTCGCGTCAGGGTCTGAAGCTTTCTTT. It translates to CASSKALASGSEAFF. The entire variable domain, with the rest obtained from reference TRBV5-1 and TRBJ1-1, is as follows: KAGVTQTPRYLIKTRGQQVTLSCSPISGHRSVSWYQQTPGQGLQFLFEYFSETQRNKGNFPGRFSGRQFSNSRSEMNVSTLELGDSALYLCASSKALASGSEAFFGQGTRLTVV.

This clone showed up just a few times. The CDR3 region has the DNA TGTGCCAGCAGTGCCGGGACAGGGGGCGCCGGGAATCAGCCCCAGCATTTT. This sequence encodes CASSAGTGGAGNQPQHF. The rearrangement uses TRBV28 and TRBJ1-5; 12 bases map to TRBD1. The J segment lost 4 bases and the V segment lost 5 bases, leaving 9 bases of the junction unmatched. This CDR3 is 17 amino acids long. Germline V lookup: CDR1 MDHEN, CDR2 SYDVKM.

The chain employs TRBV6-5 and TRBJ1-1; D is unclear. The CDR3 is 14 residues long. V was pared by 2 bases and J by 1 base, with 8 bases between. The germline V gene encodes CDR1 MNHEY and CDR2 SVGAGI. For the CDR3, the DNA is TGTGCCAGCAGTTACGGCGGGGAGAACACTGAAGCTTTCTTT. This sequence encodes CASSYGGENTEAFF.

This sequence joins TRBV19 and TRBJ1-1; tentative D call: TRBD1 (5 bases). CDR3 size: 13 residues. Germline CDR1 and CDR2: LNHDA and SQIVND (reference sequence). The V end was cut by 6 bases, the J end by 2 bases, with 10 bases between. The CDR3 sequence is CASRITGNTEAFF. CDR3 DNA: TGTGCCAGTAGAATCACAGGCAACACTGAAGCTTTCTTT.

The CDR3 loop is CASSPGAGPNQPQHF. The DNA for the CDR3 is TGTGCCAGCAGCCCAGGTGCGGGGCCCAATCAGCCCCAGCATTTT. This rearrangement joins TRBV7-3 to TRBJ1-5; D might be TRBD1 (5 bases). Germline assignment: CDR1 SGHTA and CDR2 FQGTGA. The CDR3 is 15 residues long. The V end was cut by 5 bases, the J end by 3 bases, with 14 bases between.

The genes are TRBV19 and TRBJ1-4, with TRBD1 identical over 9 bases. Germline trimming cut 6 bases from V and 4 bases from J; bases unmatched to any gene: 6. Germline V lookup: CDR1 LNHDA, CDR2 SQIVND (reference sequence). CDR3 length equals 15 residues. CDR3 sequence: CASRRTGVDNEKLFF. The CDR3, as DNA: TGTGCCAGTAGGAGGACAGGGGTCGATAATGAAAAACTGTTTTTT. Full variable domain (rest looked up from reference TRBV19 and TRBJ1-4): DGGITQSPKYLFRKEGQNVTLSCEQNLNHDAMYWYRQDPGQGLRLIYYSQIVNDFQKGDIAEGYSVSREKKESFPLTVTSAQKNPTAFYLCASRRTGVDNEKLFFGSGTQLSVL.

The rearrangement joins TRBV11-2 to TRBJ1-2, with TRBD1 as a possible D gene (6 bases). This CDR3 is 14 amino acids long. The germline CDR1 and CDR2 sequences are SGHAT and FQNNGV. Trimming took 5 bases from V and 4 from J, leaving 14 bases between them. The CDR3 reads CASSTRGSGYGYTF. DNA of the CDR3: TGTGCCAGCAGCACCAGGGGATCAGGCTATGGCTACACCTTC.

CDR3 protein: CSVEEFAGAYGYTF. The DNA for the CDR3 is TGCAGCGTTGAAGAATTCGCGGGGGCGTATGGCTACACCTTC. The genes are TRBV29-1 and TRBJ1-2; D possibly corresponds to TRBD1 (6 bases). Germline V CDR1 and CDR2: SQVTM, ANQGSEA. This CDR3 contains 14 residues. The germline V and J ends were trimmed by 0 bases and 5 bases, with 13 bases remaining between them.

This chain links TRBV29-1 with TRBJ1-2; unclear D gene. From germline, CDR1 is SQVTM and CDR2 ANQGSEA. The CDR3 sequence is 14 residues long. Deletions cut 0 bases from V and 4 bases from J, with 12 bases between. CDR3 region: CSVEEVRIPYGYTF. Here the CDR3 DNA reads TGCAGCGTTGAAGAAGTCAGAATACCCTATGGCTACACCTTC.